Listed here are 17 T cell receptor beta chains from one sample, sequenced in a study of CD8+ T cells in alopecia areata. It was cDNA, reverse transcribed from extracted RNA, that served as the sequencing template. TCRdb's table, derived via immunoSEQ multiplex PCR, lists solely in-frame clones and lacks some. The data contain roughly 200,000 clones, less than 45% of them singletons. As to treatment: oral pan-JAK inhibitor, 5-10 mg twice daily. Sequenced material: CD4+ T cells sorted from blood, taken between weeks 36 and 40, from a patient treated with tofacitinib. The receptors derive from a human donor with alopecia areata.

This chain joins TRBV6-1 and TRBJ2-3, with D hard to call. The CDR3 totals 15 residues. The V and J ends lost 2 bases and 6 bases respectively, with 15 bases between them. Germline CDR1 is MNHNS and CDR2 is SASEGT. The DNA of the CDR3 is TGTGCCAGCAGTGAACAAAGCGTACTTGGGGATACGCAGTATTTT. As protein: CASSEQSVLGDTQYF.

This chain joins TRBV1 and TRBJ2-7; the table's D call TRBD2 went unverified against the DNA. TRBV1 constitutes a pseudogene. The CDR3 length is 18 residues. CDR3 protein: CTSSQDSRLAGGPYEQYF. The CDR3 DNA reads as TGCACCAGCAGCCAAGATTCCCGACTAGCGGGAGGCCCCTACGAGCAGTACTTC.

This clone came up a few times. CDR3 in amino acids: CSVASREYTQYF. The CDR3 DNA is TGCAGCGTTGCATCTAGGGAGTATACGCAGTATTTT. This rearrangement joins TRBV29-1 to TRBJ2-3; D perhaps matches TRBD2 (5 bases). Germline CDR1 and CDR2: SQVTM and ANQGSEA. V lost 4 bases and J lost 7, with 12 bases in between. The CDR3 has 12 residues.

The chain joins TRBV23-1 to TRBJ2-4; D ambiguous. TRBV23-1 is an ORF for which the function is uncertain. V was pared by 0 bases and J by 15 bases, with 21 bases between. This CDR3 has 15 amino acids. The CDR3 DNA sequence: TGCGCCAGCAGTCAATCCGCCGATATGAGACTTAGTCCGTACTTC. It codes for CASSQSADMRLSPYF.

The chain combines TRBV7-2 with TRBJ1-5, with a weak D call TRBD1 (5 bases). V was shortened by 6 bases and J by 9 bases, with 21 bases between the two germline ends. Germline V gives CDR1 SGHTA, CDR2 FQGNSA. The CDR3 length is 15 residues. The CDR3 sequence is CASSSQGIGKGPQHF. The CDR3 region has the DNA TGTGCCAGCAGTAGTCAGGGAATCGGAAAAGGGCCCCAGCATTTT.

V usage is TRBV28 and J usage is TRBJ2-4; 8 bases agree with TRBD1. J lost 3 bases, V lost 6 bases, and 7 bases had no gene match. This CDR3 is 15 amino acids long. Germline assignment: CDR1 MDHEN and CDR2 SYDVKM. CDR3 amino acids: CASRPGGTGKNIQYF. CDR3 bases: TGTGCCAGCAGACCCGGCGGGACAGGCAAAAACATTCAGTACTTC.

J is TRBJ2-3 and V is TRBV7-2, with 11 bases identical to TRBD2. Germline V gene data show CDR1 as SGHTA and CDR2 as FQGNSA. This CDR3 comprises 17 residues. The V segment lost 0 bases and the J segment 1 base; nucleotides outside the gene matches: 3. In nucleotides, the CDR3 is TGTGCCAGCAGCTTAGCGCTGACTAGCGGGGGCACAGATACGCAGTATTTT. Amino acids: CASSLALTSGGTDTQYF.

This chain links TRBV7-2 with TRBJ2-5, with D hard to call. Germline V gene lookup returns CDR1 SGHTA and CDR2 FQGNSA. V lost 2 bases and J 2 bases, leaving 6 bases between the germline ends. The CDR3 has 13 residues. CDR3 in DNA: TGTGCCAGCAGCTTAAGCCCGCAAGAGACCCAGTACTTC. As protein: CASSLSPQETQYF. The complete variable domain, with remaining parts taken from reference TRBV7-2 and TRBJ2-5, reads GAGVSQSPSNKVTEKGKDVELRCDPISGHTALYWYRQSLGQGLEFLIYFQGNSAPDKSGLPSDRFSAERTGGSVSTLTIQRTQQEDSAVYLCASSLSPQETQYFGPGTRLLVL.

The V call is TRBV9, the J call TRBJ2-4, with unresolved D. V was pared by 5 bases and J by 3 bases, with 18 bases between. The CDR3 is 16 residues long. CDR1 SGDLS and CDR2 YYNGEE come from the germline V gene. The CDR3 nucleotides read TGTGCCAGCAGGCCGGGTGGGTCACAAGACAAAAACATTCAGTACTTC. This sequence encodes CASRPGGSQDKNIQYF.

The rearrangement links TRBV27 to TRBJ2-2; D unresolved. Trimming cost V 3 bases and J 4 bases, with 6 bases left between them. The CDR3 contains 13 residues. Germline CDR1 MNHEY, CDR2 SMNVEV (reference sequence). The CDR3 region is CASSFFTTGELFF. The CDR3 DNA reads TGTGCCAGCAGTTTCTTTACCACCGGGGAGCTGTTTTTT.

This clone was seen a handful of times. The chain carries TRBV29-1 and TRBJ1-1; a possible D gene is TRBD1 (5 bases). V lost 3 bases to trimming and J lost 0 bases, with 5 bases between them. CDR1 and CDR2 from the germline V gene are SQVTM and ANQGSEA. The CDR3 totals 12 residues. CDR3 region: CSVEGVNTEAFF. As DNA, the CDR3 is TGCAGCGTTGAGGGGGTGAACACTGAAGCTTTCTTT.

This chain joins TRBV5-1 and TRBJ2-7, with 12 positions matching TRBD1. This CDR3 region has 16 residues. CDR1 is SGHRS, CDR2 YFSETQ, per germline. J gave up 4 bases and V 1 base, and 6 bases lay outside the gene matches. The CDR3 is CASSLMPGQGAYEQYF. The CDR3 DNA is TGCGCCAGCAGCTTGATGCCGGGACAGGGGGCGTACGAGCAGTACTTC.

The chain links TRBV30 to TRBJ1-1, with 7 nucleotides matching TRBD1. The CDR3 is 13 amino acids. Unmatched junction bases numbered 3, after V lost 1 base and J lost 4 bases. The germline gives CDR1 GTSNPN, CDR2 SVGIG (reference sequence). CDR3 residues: CAWSGQGGTEAFF. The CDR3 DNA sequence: TGTGCCTGGAGTGGACAGGGCGGCACTGAAGCTTTCTTT.

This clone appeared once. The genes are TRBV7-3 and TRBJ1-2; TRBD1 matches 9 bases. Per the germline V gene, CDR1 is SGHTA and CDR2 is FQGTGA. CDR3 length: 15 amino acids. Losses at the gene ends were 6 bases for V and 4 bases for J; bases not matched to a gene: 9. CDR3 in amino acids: CASRHTGTGSYGYTF. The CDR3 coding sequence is TGTGCCAGCAGACACACCGGGACAGGGAGCTATGGCTACACCTTC.

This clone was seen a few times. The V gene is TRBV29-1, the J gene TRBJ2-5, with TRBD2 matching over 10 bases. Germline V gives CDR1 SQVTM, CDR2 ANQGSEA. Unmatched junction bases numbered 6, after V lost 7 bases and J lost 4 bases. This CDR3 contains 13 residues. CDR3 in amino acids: CSGRTSGTETQYF. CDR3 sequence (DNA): TGCAGCGGGAGGACTAGCGGAACAGAGACCCAGTACTTC.

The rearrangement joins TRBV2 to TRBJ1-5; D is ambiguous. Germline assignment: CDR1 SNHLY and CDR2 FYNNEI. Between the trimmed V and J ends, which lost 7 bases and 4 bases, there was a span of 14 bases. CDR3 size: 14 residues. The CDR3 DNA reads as TGTGCCAGCACGGACCACGGTGCTAATCAGCCCCAGCATTTT. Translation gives CASTDHGANQPQHF.

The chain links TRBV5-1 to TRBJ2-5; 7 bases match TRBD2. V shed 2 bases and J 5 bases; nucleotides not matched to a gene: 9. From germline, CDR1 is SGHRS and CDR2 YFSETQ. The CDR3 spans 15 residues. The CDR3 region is CASSFYRGRDETQYF. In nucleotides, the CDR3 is TGCGCCAGCAGCTTTTACCGCGGGAGAGATGAGACCCAGTACTTC.